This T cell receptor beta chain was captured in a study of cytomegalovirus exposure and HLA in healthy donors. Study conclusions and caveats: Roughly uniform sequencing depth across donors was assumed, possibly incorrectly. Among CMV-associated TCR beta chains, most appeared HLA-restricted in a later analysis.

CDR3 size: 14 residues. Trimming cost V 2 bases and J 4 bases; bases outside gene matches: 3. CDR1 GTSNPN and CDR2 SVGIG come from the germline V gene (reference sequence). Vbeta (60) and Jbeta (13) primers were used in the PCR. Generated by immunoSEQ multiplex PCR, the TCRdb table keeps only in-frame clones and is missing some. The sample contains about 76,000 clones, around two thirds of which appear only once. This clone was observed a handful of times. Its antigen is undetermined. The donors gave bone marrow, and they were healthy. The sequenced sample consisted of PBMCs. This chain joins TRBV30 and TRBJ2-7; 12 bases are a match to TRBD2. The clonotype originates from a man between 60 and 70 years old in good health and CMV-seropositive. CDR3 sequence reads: CAWSSGLAGYEQYF. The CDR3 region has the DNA TGTGCCTGGAGTTCCGGACTAGCGGGGTACGAGCAGTACTTC.